A selection of T cell receptor beta chains follows, all from one sample in a study of early T cells in non-severe SARS-CoV-2 infection. TCRdb re-called the 5' RACE reads with MiXCR, one entry per CDR3 protein. The sample consists of more than 85,000 distinct CDR3 sequences, around 12% of them appearing once. Sequences were derived from whole blood, sampled at baseline. These receptors were obtained from an adult who was a healthcare worker with PCR-confirmed SARS-CoV-2 infection or an uninfected control (not recorded which). CDR3s include the opening cysteine and the closing phenylalanine or tryptophan. D genes are given only for firm matches. Some rows mark clone size as missing; the rest say once, few, many or name a class of expanded clone.

j_call d_call clone_size v_call cdr3_aa cdr3_nt
TRBJ1-2 TRBD1 . TRBV12-3/TRBV12-4 CASSPGQGFYGYTF TGTGCCAGCAGCCCGGGACAGGGCTTCTATGGCTACACCTTC
TRBJ1-6 TRBD1 few TRBV5-1 CASSPRTGLDSPLHF TGCGCCAGCAGCCCAAGGACAGGATTGGATTCACCCCTCCACTTT
TRBJ1-2 . . TRBV6-5 CASSYSPTSVYGYTF TGTGCCAGCAGTTACTCGCCGACATCCGTCTATGGCTACACCTTC
TRBJ2-5 TRBD2 . TRBV5-1 CASKRGSQETQYF TGCGCCAGCAAGCGGGGCAGCCAAGAGACCCAGTACTTC
TRBJ2-2 . . TRBV28 CASSSRFRGTGELFF TGTGCCAGCAGTTCCCGGTTCCGAGGCACCGGGGAGCTGTTTTTT
TRBJ2-4 . . TRBV5-6 CASSLARSGAAKNIQYF TGTGCCAGCAGCTTGGCCCGAAGTGGCGCGGCCAAAAACATTCAGTACTTC
TRBJ2-3 . . TRBV5-1 CASSLGLPRRAADTQYF TGCGCCAGCAGCTTGGGTCTCCCCCGCCGGGCCGCAGATACGCAGTATTTT
TRBJ1-2 TRBD1 few TRBV6-5 CASRGTGLYGYTF TGTGCCAGCAGGGGGACAGGCCTCTATGGCTACACCTTC
TRBJ2-3 . . TRBV5-5 CASSLGTLTDTQYF TGTGCCAGCAGCTTGGGCACGCTCACAGATACGCAGTATTTT
TRBJ2-7 . many TRBV3-1 CASSRRQSVISYEQYF TGTGCCAGCAGCCGACGGCAGAGCGTAATCTCCTACGAGCAGTACTTC
TRBJ2-3 TRBD2 . TRBV29-1 CSVSRGVGDTQYF TGCAGCGTCTCGCGGGGGGTGGGAGATACGCAGTATTTT
TRBJ2-2 . . TRBV2 CASGLVGMGTGELFF TGTGCCAGCGGTCTAGTCGGGATGGGGACCGGGGAGCTGTTTTTT
TRBJ2-2 . . TRBV5-1 CASSSDPNTGELFF TGCGCCAGCAGCTCGGACCCGAACACCGGGGAGCTGTTTTTT
TRBJ2-6 TRBD1 many TRBV7-3 CASSITGGAPSGANVLTF TGTGCCAGCAGCATCACAGGGGGCGCGCCCTCTGGGGCCAACGTCCTGACTTTC
TRBJ2-2 . . TRBV7-3 CASSFTTFGELFF TGTGCCAGTAGCTTCACAACTTTTGGGGAGCTGTTTTTT
TRBJ1-1 . many TRBV7-6 CASSLVGNTEAFF TGTGCCAGCAGCTTAGTGGGCAACACTGAAGCTTTCTTT
TRBJ2-3 . . TRBV7-7 CASSPGPTDTQYF TGTGCCAGCAGCCCCGGCCCCACAGATACGCAGTATTTT
TRBJ1-2 TRBD1 few TRBV29-1 CSVKQGLEGYTF TGCAGCGTTAAACAGGGGCTAGAGGGCTACACCTTC
TRBJ2-3 . few TRBV6-5 CASSYGGGRTDTQYF TGTGCCAGCAGTTACGGGGGAGGTAGGACAGATACGCAGTATTTT
TRBJ2-7 TRBD2 few TRBV30 CACVPGLAVTYEQYF TGTGCCTGCGTACCGGGACTAGCGGTCACCTACGAGCAGTACTTC
TRBJ2-5 . once TRBV7-9 CASSSPDGTQYF TGTGCCAGCAGCTCCCCAGACGGGACCCAGTACTTC
TRBJ1-1 . few TRBV7-7 CASSPVTEAFF TGTGCCAGCAGCCCGGTGACTGAAGCTTTCTTT
TRBJ2-5 . . TRBV20-1 CSALSQTQETQYF TGCAGTGCTCTCTCACAGACCCAAGAGACCCAGTACTTC
TRBJ2-5 . many TRBV2 CASSYGLAQETQYF TGTGCCAGCAGTTATGGCCTAGCCCAAGAGACCCAGTACTTC
TRBJ1-4 TRBD1 few TRBV27 CASSSTIRTGGSLKTNEKLFF TGTGCCAGCAGTTCCACGATCCGGACAGGGGGCAGTCTTAAAACTAATGAAAAACTGTTTTTT
TRBJ2-7 . many TRBV29-1 CSVTGIRSSYEQYF TGCAGCGTTACAGGGATCAGGAGCTCCTACGAGCAGTACTTC